A single sample is the source of the 14 T cell receptor beta chains below, sequenced in a study of control samples from healthy donors and cancer patients (dated by TCRdb to the early 2020s). Libraries were built with the immunoSEQ multiplex PCR assay. TCRdb re-hosts the immuneACCESS table, in-frame sequences only. Its copies lack some clones; in the studies checked, an unresolved V gene accounts for under half of them, and the cause for the rest is not known. Present in this sample are roughly 130,000 clones, just under 95% of which were seen just once. The biggest ten clones account for 11% of the sample. The sample taken for sequencing was blood. These TCRs come from a man between 25 and 39 years old in good health.

The chain combines TRBV15 with TRBJ2-6, with D hard to call. CDR1 and CDR2 from the germline V gene are LNHNV and YYDKDF (reference sequence). This CDR3 has 18 residues. Trimming left V 0 bases short and J 2 bases short, with 14 bases between. Here the CDR3 DNA reads TGTGCCACCAGCAGAGAGCCCGGTGGGCTTACTGGGGCCAACGTCCTGACTTTC. Its protein product is CATSREPGGLTGANVLTF.

The chain employs TRBV20-1 and TRBJ2-1, with TRBD1 identical over 7 bases. CDR1 and CDR2 from the germline V gene are DFQATT and SNEGSKA (reference sequence). This CDR3 is 11 amino acids long. V shed 1 base, J shed 15 bases, and the junction held 6 bases outside the gene matches. Here the CDR3 DNA reads TGCAGTGCTAGAGCCCCGGGACAGAGGTTCTTC. Its protein is CSARAPGQRFF.

In DNA, the CDR3 is TGTGCCAGCAGACGATCAGGGTCAGGTCAGCCCCAGCATTTT. Amino acids: CASRRSGSGQPQHF. The V call is TRBV28, the J call TRBJ1-5; possibly TRBD1 for D (5 bases). This CDR3 comprises 14 residues. The V gene lost 6 bases and the J gene lost 6 bases, with 15 bases spanning the gap. Germline CDR1 reads MDHEN; CDR2 reads SYDVKM.

The CDR3 reads CASSYPGTGKGNTIYF. The CDR3 DNA is TGTGCCAGCAGTTACCCCGGGACAGGGAAAGGAAACACCATATATTTT. V is TRBV6-2 or TRBV6-3 and J is TRBJ1-3; 9 bases match TRBD1. The junction had 6 bases not matched to a gene; V was cut back by 2 bases and J by 4 bases. Germline V gives CDR1 MNHEY, CDR2 SVGEGT. The CDR3 contains 16 residues.

Only a few counts were recorded for this clone. The chain is built from TRBV5-5 and TRBJ2-5, with a weak D call TRBD2 (6 bases). The CDR3 spans 14 residues. CDR1 SGHKS and CDR2 YYEKEE come from the germline V gene (reference sequence). The V and J ends lost 0 bases and 3 bases respectively, with 9 bases between them. The CDR3 sequence: CASSLVPSEETQYF. CDR3 DNA sequence: TGTGCCAGCAGCTTGGTTCCTAGCGAAGAGACCCAGTACTTC. Supplemented by reference TRBV5-5 and TRBJ2-5, the full variable domain reads DAGVTQSPTHLIKTRGQQVTLRCSPISGHKSVSWYQQVLGQGPQFIFQYYEKEERGRGNFPDRFSARQFPNYSSELNVNALLLGDSALYLCASSLVPSEETQYFGPGTRLLVL.

The rearrangement joins TRBV2 to TRBJ1-2; D unclear. CDR1 SNHLY and CDR2 FYNNEI come from the germline V gene. V gave up 3 bases and J gave up 4 bases, with 12 bases separating them. The CDR3 extends over 14 amino acids. The CDR3 sequence is CASSDRVEGYGYTF. The CDR3 DNA follows: TGTGCCAGCAGTGATCGGGTAGAGGGCTATGGCTACACCTTC.

V usage is TRBV19 and J usage is TRBJ2-7; TRBD2 matches at 10 bases. This CDR3 is built from 17 residues. V lost 9 bases to trimming and J lost 4 bases; unmatched junction nucleotides: 18. Germline CDR1 and CDR2: LNHDA and SQIVND (reference sequence). This CDR3 is CASRSGGSSGRAYEQYF. The CDR3 DNA is TGTGCCAGCCGTTCAGGGGGATCGAGCGGGAGGGCGTACGAGCAGTACTTC. Full variable domain (rest looked up from reference TRBV19 and TRBJ2-7): DGGITQSPKYLFRKEGQNVTLSCEQNLNHDAMYWYRQDPGQGLRLIYYSQIVNDFQKGDIAEGYSVSREKKESFPLTVTSAQKNPTAFYLCASRSGGSSGRAYEQYFGPGTRLTVT.

The gene calls are TRBV19 and TRBJ1-4; 8 positions match TRBD1. The germline V gene has CDR1 LNHDA and CDR2 SQIVND (reference sequence). The V segment lost 5 bases and the J segment 8 bases; nucleotides outside the gene matches: 10. This CDR3 is 15 amino acids long. The CDR3 coding sequence is TGTGCCAGTAGTGGACGACAGGGGCAGGGGGAAAAACTGTTTTTT. Its protein is CASSGRQGQGEKLFF. The complete variable domain, with remaining parts taken from reference TRBV19 and TRBJ1-4, reads DGGITQSPKYLFRKEGQNVTLSCEQNLNHDAMYWYRQDPGQGLRLIYYSQIVNDFQKGDIAEGYSVSREKKESFPLTVTSAQKNPTAFYLCASSGRQGQGEKLFFGSGTQLSVL.

This clone appeared once. The chain employs TRBV11-2 and TRBJ2-5; TRBD2 matches at 14 bases. The CDR3 loop spans 15 amino acids. Germline lookup yields CDR1 SGHAT and CDR2 FQNNGV. The V and J ends lost 5 bases and 3 bases, in that order; junction bases with no gene match: 2. The CDR3 loop reads CASSPGLAGEETQYF. CDR3 nucleotides: TGTGCCAGCAGCCCGGGACTAGCGGGAGAAGAGACCCAGTACTTC.

This sequence joins TRBV7-2 and TRBJ1-1; D possibly corresponds to TRBD1 (6 bases). Trimming stripped 4 bases from V and 1 base from J, with 7 bases between. Germline-derived CDR1 and CDR2 are SGHTA and FQGNSA. This CDR3 has 13 residues. DNA of the CDR3: TGTGCCAGCAGCTCAGGGGAGAACACTGAAGCTTTCTTT. It specifies CASSSGENTEAFF.

The rearrangement uses TRBV28 and TRBJ2-2; TRBD2 matches at 13 bases. The germline CDR1 and CDR2 sequences are MDHEN and SYDVKM. The ends lost 5 bases at V and 5 bases at J; junction bases unmatched: 14. The CDR3 has 19 residues. CDR3 in amino acids: CASSPLALLAGGRTGELFF. CDR3 DNA sequence: TGTGCCAGCAGTCCCCTGGCACTACTAGCGGGAGGGAGAACCGGGGAGCTGTTTTTT.

The table lists this clone with a count of one. V gene TRBV4-1 combines with J gene TRBJ1-2; the match to TRBD1 covers 12 bases. This CDR3 region has 15 residues. The J segment lost 8 bases and the V segment lost 3 bases, leaving 7 bases of the junction unmatched. Germline V CDR1 and CDR2: MGHRA, YSYEKL. DNA of the CDR3: TGCGCCAGCAGCCAGCCGGGACAGGGGGCGTGGGGCTACACCTTC. Residues: CASSQPGQGAWGYTF.

This clone was found once. This chain links TRBV6-5 with TRBJ1-2; no clear D gene. The V and J ends lost 7 bases and 2 bases respectively, with 14 bases between them. Germline CDR1 reads MNHEY; CDR2 reads SVGAGI. The length of the CDR3 is 14 residues. The CDR3 loop reads CASKETPKNYGYTF. CDR3 sequence (DNA): TGTGCCAGCAAGGAGACACCGAAAAACTATGGCTACACCTTC.

V usage is TRBV7-9 and J usage is TRBJ2-7, with D hard to call. Germline V gives CDR1 SEHNR, CDR2 FQNEAQ (reference sequence). Trimming left V 5 bases short and J 3 bases short, with 8 bases between. The CDR3 is made up of 12 amino acids. CDR3: CASSPHDYEQYF. CDR3 nucleotides: TGTGCCAGCAGCCCACACGACTACGAGCAGTACTTC.